This T cell receptor (beta chain) was identified in a study of blood T cells in healthy people across ages. A second roughly 6 to 11 cycle PCR used barcoded and J-beta primers. TCRdb itself ran the 5' RACE reads through MiXCR, one entry per CDR3 protein. The sample holds about 1.6 million distinct CDR3 sequences; about 31% are singletons and the top ten take around 11%. Study conclusions and caveats: Naive T cell percentage showed a strong correlation with TCR beta diversity. Donor CMV status, an unknown factor, possibly confounded changes in expanded clonotypes. Age showed a roughly linear inverse relationship with TCR beta diversity per million T cells.

V lost 8 bases, J lost 4 bases, and 11 bases lay in between. This CDR3 is 12 amino acids long. The germline CDR1 and CDR2 sequences are MDHEN and SYDVKM. As concerns this clonotype: Its antigen is still unknown.

The chain combines TRBV28 with TRBJ1-2, with D maybe TRBD1 (5 bases). The sequenced material came from blood. The sequence was collected from a woman in her thirties in good health. The CDR3 DNA reads TGTGCCAGCTGCCCTGGGGCCTATGGCTACACCTTC. It codes for CASCPGAYGYTF.